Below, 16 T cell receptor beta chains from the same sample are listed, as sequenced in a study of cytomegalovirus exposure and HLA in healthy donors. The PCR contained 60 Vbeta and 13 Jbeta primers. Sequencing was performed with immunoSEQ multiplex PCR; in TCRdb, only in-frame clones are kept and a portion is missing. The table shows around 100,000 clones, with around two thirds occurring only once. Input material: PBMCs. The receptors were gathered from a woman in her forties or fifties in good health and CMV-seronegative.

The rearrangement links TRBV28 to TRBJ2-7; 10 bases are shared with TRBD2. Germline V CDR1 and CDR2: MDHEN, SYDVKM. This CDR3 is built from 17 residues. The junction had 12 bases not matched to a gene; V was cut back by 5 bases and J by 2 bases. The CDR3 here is CASSEPALAGDPYEQYF. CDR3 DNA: TGTGCCAGCAGTGAACCAGCCCTAGCGGGAGACCCCTACGAGCAGTACTTC. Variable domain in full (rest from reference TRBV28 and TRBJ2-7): DVKVTQSSRYLVKRTGEKVFLECVQDMDHENMFWYRQDPGLGLRLIYFSYDVKMKEKGDIPEGYSVSREKKERFSLILESASTNQTSMYLCASSEPALAGDPYEQYFGPGTRLTVT.

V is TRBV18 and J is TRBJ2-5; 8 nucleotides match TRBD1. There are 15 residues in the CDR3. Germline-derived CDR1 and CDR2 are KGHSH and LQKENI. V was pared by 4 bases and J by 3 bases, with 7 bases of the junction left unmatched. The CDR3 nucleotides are TGTGCCAGCTCACTTGGACAGGGAATGGAAGAGACCCAGTACTTC. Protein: CASSLGQGMEETQYF.

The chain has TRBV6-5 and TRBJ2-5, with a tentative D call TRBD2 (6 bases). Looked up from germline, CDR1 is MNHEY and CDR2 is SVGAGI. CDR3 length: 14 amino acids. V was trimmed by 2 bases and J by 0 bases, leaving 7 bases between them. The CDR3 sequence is CASSYAGYQETQYF. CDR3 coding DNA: TGTGCCAGCAGTTACGCGGGGTACCAAGAGACCCAGTACTTC.

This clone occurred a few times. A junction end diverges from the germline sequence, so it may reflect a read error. The CDR3 loop reads CRPAKTGELFF. CDR3 coding DNA: TGCAGGCCCGCGAAGACCGGGGAGCTGTTTTTT. The V gene is TRBV20-1, the J gene TRBJ2-2; no clear D. This CDR3 contains 11 residues. Germline-derived CDR1 and CDR2 are DFQATT and SNEGSKA (reference sequence).

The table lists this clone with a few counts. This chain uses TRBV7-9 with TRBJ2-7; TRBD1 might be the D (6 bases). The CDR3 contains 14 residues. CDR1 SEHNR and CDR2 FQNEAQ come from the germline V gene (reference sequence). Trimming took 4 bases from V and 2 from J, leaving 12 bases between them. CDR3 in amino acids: CASSSDSQAYEQYF. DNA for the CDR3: TGTGCCAGCAGCTCGGACAGCCAAGCCTACGAGCAGTACTTC. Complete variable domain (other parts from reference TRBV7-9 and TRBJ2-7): DTGVSQNPRHKITKRGQNVTFRCDPISEHNRLYWYRQTLGQGPEFLTYFQNEAQLEKSRLLSDRFSAERPKGSFSTLEIQRTEQGDSAMYLCASSSDSQAYEQYFGPGTRLTVT.

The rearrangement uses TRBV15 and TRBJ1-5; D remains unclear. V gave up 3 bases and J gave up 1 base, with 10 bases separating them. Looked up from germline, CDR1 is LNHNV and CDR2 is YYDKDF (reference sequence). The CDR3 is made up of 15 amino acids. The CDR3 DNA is TGTGCCACCAGCAGTAACTTCGGGAGCAATCAGCCCCAGCATTTT. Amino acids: CATSSNFGSNQPQHF.

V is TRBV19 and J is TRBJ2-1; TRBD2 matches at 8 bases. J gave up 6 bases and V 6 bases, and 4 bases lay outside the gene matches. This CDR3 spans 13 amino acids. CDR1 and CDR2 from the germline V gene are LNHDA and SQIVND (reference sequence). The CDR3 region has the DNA TGTGCCAGTAGCGGCGGGGGGACCAATGAGCAGTTCTTC. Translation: CASSGGGTNEQFF.

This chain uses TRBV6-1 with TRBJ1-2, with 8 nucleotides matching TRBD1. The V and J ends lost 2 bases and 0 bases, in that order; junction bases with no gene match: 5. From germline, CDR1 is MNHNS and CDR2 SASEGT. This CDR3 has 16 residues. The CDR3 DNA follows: TGTGCCAGCAGTGAATGGTCAGGGGGCACTAACTATGGCTACACCTTC. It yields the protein CASSEWSGGTNYGYTF.

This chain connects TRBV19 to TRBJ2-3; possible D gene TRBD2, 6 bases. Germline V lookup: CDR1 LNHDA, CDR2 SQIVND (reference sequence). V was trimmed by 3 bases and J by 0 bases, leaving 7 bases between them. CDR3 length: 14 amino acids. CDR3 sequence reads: CASSIGGSTDTQYF. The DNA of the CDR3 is TGTGCCAGTAGTATTGGAGGGAGCACAGATACGCAGTATTTT.

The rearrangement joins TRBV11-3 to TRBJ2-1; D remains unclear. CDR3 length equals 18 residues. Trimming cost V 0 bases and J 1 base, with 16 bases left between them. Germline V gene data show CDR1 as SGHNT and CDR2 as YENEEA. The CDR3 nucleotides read TGTGCCAGCAGCTTAGATTGGATAGGTAGCTCATCCTACAATGAGCAGTTCTTC. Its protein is CASSLDWIGSSSYNEQFF.

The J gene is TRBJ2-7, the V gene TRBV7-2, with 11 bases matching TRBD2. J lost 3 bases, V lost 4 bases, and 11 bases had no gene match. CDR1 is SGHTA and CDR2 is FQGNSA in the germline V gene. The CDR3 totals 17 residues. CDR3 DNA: TGTGCCAGCAGCTGGCCCCTACTAGCGGGGGATGGCTACGAGCAGTACTTC. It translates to CASSWPLLAGDGYEQYF.

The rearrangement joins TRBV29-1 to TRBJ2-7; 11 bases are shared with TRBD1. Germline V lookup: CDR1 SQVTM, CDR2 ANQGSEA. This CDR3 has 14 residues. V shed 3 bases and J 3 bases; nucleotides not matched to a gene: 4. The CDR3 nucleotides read TGCAGCGTTGAGAGGGGACAGGGGGGCTACGAGCAGTACTTC. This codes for CSVERGQGGYEQYF.

The CDR3 sequence is CASSQDRAQDVYGYTF. CDR3 nucleotides: TGCGCCAGCAGCCAAGATCGAGCCCAGGATGTCTATGGCTACACCTTC. This sequence joins TRBV4-3 and TRBJ1-2, with unresolved D. Germline V CDR1 and CDR2: LGHNA, YSLEER. Trimming stripped 0 bases from V and 4 bases from J, with 15 bases between. The CDR3 has 16 residues.

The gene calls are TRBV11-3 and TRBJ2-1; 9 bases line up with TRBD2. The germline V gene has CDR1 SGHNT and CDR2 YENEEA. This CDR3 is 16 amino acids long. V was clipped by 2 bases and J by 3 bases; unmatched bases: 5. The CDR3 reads CASSLRGGGGYNEQFF. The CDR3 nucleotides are TGTGCCAGCAGCTTACGTGGCGGGGGGGGCTACAATGAGCAGTTCTTC.

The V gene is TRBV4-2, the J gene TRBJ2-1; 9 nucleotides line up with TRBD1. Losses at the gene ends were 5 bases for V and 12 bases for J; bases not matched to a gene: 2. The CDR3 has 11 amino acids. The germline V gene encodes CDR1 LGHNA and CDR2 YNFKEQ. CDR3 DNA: TGTGCCAGCAGCGTACAGGGGGCGCAGTTCTTC. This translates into CASSVQGAQFF.

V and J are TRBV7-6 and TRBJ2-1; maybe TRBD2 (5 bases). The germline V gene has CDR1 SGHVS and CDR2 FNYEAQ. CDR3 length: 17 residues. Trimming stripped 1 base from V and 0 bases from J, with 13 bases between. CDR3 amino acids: CASSLGSGVSSYNEQFF. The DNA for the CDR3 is TGTGCCAGCAGCTTAGGGAGCGGAGTGAGCTCCTACAATGAGCAGTTCTTC.